This TCR beta chain came from a study of neurological immune-mediated disorders. Whole-study findings and limits: Among expanded clones, no CDR3 amino acid sequences were shared across subjects, a pattern suggesting private repertoires in all groups. The most TCR clonal expansion was seen in HTLV-1-associated myelopathy, whereas the least was seen in multiple sclerosis, below the level in healthy controls.

In its sample, this clonotype was seen many times. Antigen specificity is unknown. The time point is: longitudinal time-point 1 (baseline). Stored at -80 C, 2 million PBMCs were the source of the unsorted libraries. Trimming left V 0 bases short and J 0 bases short, with 2 bases between. In germline, CDR1 is DFQATT, CDR2 SNEGSKA (reference sequence). CDR3 size: 13 residues. By 5'RACE with 10-nucleotide random UMIs, the cDNA was made. TCRdb processed the 5' RACE reads anew with MiXCR; each CDR3 protein has one entry. Of about 71,000 distinct CDR3 sequences in the sample, roughly 13% were seen once. Sequenced input: PBMCs. The chain combines TRBV20-1 with TRBJ2-2; D unclear. The TCR originated in a female donor with HTLV-1-associated myelopathy (HAM/TSP). CDR3: CSARETNTGELFF. CDR3 coding DNA: TGCAGTGCTAGAGAAACGAACACCGGGGAGCTGTTTTTT.